Each of the 4 T cell receptor beta chains below was sequenced from the same sample in a study of PD-L1 blockade in urothelial cancer. Measured with immunoSEQ multiplex PCR; TCRdb has only the in-frame clones, and not every one. The top ten hold less than 3.5% of the sample, which has some 76,000 clones, 85% to 90% seen once. The sample consisted of PBMCs, taken around atezolizumab (anti-PD-L1) treatment. These receptor sequences come from a man in his fifties or sixties with urothelial cancer.

The chain combines TRBV7-9 with TRBJ2-2; a possible D gene is TRBD2 (6 bases). In germline, CDR1 is SEHNR, CDR2 FQNEAQ (reference sequence). There are 15 residues in the CDR3. Trimming removed 2 bases at V and 0 bases at J, with 7 bases between. CDR3 nucleotides: TGTGCCAGCAGCTTATCGGGGGCGAACACCGGGGAGCTGTTTTTT. It encodes CASSLSGANTGELFF.

The chain combines TRBV6-5 with TRBJ2-5; the match to TRBD1 covers 10 bases. The CDR3 is made up of 15 amino acids. Germline CDR1 and CDR2: MNHEY and SVGAGI. J gave up 4 bases and V 5 bases, and 7 bases lay outside the gene matches. CDR3 region: CASSPAGQGIETQYF. The CDR3 nucleotides are TGTGCCAGCAGTCCGGCGGGACAGGGGATAGAGACCCAGTACTTC.

The chain links TRBV5-1 to TRBJ1-3; no clear D. The germline V gene has CDR1 SGHRS and CDR2 YFSETQ. CDR3 length equals 18 residues. V lost 0 bases, J lost 0 bases, and 16 bases lay in between. In DNA, the CDR3 is TGCGCCAGCAGCTTGGAATCCTCGGGAGCTAGCTCTGGAAACACCATATATTTT. The encoded protein is CASSLESSGASSGNTIYF.

This clone was recorded a few times. This chain links TRBV27 with TRBJ1-2; D is undetermined. V lost 6 bases and J 1 base, leaving 18 bases between the germline ends. This CDR3 region has 16 residues. CDR1 is MNHEY, CDR2 SMNVEV, per germline (reference sequence). Written as DNA, the CDR3 is TGTGCCAGCAGCCCTACTACCAGGAGGCTTAACTATGGCTACACCTTC. As protein: CASSPTTRRLNYGYTF.